The source of this TCR beta chain is a study of graft-versus-host responses after intestinal transplantation (dated by TCRdb to the early 2020s). Regarding the study in general: Multivisceral, liver-intestinal, or isolated intestinal transplants were received by the recipients. All recipients received anti-thymocyte globulin induction followed by maintenance tacrolimus and steroids for around 3 years. To identify alloreactive clones, pre-transplant mixed lymphocyte reaction products were sequenced and compared with unstimulated pre-transplant donor and recipient T cells. Instead of going to the commercial service, samples from three later patients were sequenced in-house on an Illumina MiSeq and processed with MiXCR. A peak of at least 4% donor T cells among recipient peripheral blood mononuclear cells was the definition used for donor T cell macrochimerism. Bulk TCR-beta CDR3 sequencing was used to track graft-versus-host and host-versus-graft alloreactive T cell clones in the graft, circulation and bone marrow after intestinal transplantation. Of the approximately 25 intestinal transplant recipients enrolled in the cohort, one of whom was a retransplant, a few patients without pretransplant specimens were excluded. The study at large found these results: The conclusions were limited by the relatively low number and heterogeneity of the intestinal transplant patients. Early after transplant, peak levels of circulating GvH clones were found to be associated with declines in HvG clones. GvH clones were detected in recipient bone marrow, and some appeared earlier in ileal mucosa or blood, consistent with an intestinal mucosal origin. High GvH to HvG T cell clonal ratios were observed in the allografts of patients with donor T cell macrochimerism.

The library was produced with the immunoSEQ multiplex PCR assay. Adaptive Biotechnologies carried out high-throughput TCR-beta CDR3 sequencing of genomic DNA for most patients. Turning to the authors' computational methods: TCR sequencing data were retrieved from Adaptive's ImmunoSEQ software for roughly 20 patients, whereas a few other patients were processed with MiXCR and VDJtools. CDR3 nucleotide sequences shared between donor and recipient were removed because their origin could not be assigned. Alloreactive clones required at least 2-fold expansion over unstimulated cells and minimum CFSE-low frequency of 0.002% (template counts) or 0.001% (read counts). Mappable clones were those detected in sequenced pre-transplant spleen, lymph node, or MLR CFSE-low populations of the donor or recipient. Cumulative frequency of alloreactive clones was calculated as a percentage of all sequences weighted by copy number. TCRdb obtained this table from immuneACCESS and retained in-frame rearrangements with V and J assigned. These tables miss some clones; where compared with another copy, unresolved V genes account for less than half of the shortfall, and the remainder is unexplained. V, J and clone size were drawn from that table, and D and trimming were deduced from the DNA. This sample comprises about 39,000 clones, just under 90% of them detected only once. Of the sample, 7% to 7.5% falls within the top ten clones.

Spanning cysteine to phenylalanine, the CDR3 consists of 14 amino acids. Only CDR3 DNA is held: 42 bases, read in frame from base 1. V lost 3 bases and J lost 7 bases, and the count of bases not matched to a germline gene is 8. The CDR1 and CDR2 encoded by the germline V gene are KGHSH and LQKENI. Turning to this clone: Its binding antigen is unknown. Base qualities are not recorded, but no much larger clone differs from it by a single base.

In the first month after transplant, blood samples were collected up to 4 times, and after that at least monthly when available. The chain links TRBV18 with TRBJ2-7; TRBD1 matches 8 bases in the middle. The sample consisted of PBMCs, taken 260 to 280 days after transplant. The TCR originated in a human patient who received an intestinal transplant, so some T cells may come from the graft donor. For the CDR3, the sequence is CASSPLDRVGEQYF. The bases are TGTGCCAGCTCACCCTTGGACAGGGTGGGAGAGCAGTACTTC.